The next 29 T cell receptor beta chains were all read from a single sample in a study of cytomegalovirus exposure and HLA in healthy donors. Profiled with immunoSEQ multiplex PCR; TCRdb holds only in-frame clones, not every one. The sample includes under 75,000 clones, roughly 94% seen only once; the top ten take 7%. The specimen was PBMCs. The receptor set was obtained from a young woman in good health and CMV-seropositive.

This CDR3 reads CASSWGGSNQPQHF. The CDR3 DNA sequence: TGTGCCAGCAGTTGGGGGGGAAGCAATCAGCCCCAGCATTTT. This chain joins TRBV27 and TRBJ1-5, with TRBD1 as a possible D gene (5 bases). The length of the CDR3 is 14 residues. V shed 4 bases and J shed 1 base, with 8 bases lying between them. The germline V gene has CDR1 MNHEY and CDR2 SMNVEV (reference sequence).

The V gene is TRBV6-5, the J gene TRBJ1-1, with 11 bases identical to TRBD1. This CDR3 has 15 residues. Germline V gives CDR1 MNHEY, CDR2 SVGAGI. Trimming took 6 bases from V and 1 from J; bases not matched to a gene: 4. CDR3 nucleotide sequence: TGTGCCAGCAGGGACAGGGGGCGAAGGAACACTGAAGCTTTCTTT. Translation: CASRDRGRRNTEAFF.

The chain carries TRBV6-5 and TRBJ2-7, with D perhaps TRBD1 (5 bases). The V and J ends lost 6 bases and 2 bases respectively, with 8 bases between them. This CDR3 has 12 residues. Germline V gives CDR1 MNHEY, CDR2 SVGAGI. The CDR3 protein is CASRDRPYEQYF. CDR3 coding DNA: TGTGCCAGCAGAGACAGACCCTACGAGCAGTACTTC.

The rearrangement links TRBV27 to TRBJ2-1; TRBD2 matches 16 bases. The CDR3 is 21 amino acids. The germline CDR1 and CDR2 sequences are MNHEY and SMNVEV (reference sequence). The J segment lost 0 bases and the V segment lost 2 bases, leaving 10 bases of the junction unmatched. CDR3 sequence reads: CASSLVLGLAGGPHSYNEQFF. CDR3 nucleotides: TGTGCCAGCAGTTTAGTTTTGGGACTAGCGGGAGGGCCCCACTCCTACAATGAGCAGTTCTTC.

The V and J genes are TRBV5-6 and TRBJ2-7; weak D call: TRBD1 (6 bases). V was trimmed by 5 bases and J by 1 base, leaving 13 bases between them. This CDR3 comprises 14 residues. The germline gives CDR1 SGHDT, CDR2 YYEEEE. The CDR3 DNA reads TGTGCCAGCAGTTCCGGGACATCTTCCTACGAGCAGTACTTC. The encoded protein is CASSSGTSSYEQYF. Drawing the rest from reference TRBV5-6 and TRBJ2-7, the complete variable domain is DAGVTQSPTHLIKTRGQQVTLRCSPKSGHDTVSWYQQALGQGPQFIFQYYEEEERQRGNFPDRFSGHQFPNYSSELNVNALLLGDSALYLCASSSGTSSYEQYFGPGTRLTVT.

The genes are TRBV2 and TRBJ2-3; D not certain. This CDR3 has 13 amino acids. Germline V gene lookup returns CDR1 SNHLY and CDR2 FYNNEI. Trimming removed 9 bases at V and 1 base at J, with 11 bases between. Here the CDR3 DNA reads TGTGCCAGATTAGATCCCGGCACAGATACGCAGTATTTT. It translates to CARLDPGTDTQYF. Full variable domain (missing parts from reference TRBV2 and TRBJ2-3): EPEVTQTPSHQVTQMGQEVILRCVPISNHLYFYWYRQILGQKVEFLVSFYNNEISEKSEIFDDQFSVERPDGSNFTLKIRSTKLEDSAMYFCARLDPGTDTQYFGPGTRLTVL.

The J gene is TRBJ1-1, the V gene TRBV30; D gene ambiguous. V lost 4 bases and J 5 bases, leaving 14 bases between the germline ends. The germline V gene has CDR1 GTSNPN and CDR2 SVGIG (reference sequence). This CDR3 contains 13 residues. CDR3 DNA: TGTGCCTGGACCCTCGAATCCGGGACTGAAGCTTTCTTT. It codes for CAWTLESGTEAFF. Based on the CDR3 plus reference TRBV30 and TRBJ1-1, the full variable domain is SQTIHQWPATLVQPVGSPLSLECTVEGTSNPNLYWYRQAAGRGLQLLFYSVGIGQISSEVPQNLSASRPQDRQFILSSKKLLLSDSGFYLCAWTLESGTEAFFGQGTRLTVV.

The chain uses TRBV30 and TRBJ1-5; D might be TRBD1 (5 bases). Germline values: CDR1 GTSNPN, CDR2 SVGIG (reference sequence). This CDR3 contains 14 residues. The V end was cut by 2 bases, the J end by 5 bases, with 13 bases between. The CDR3 loop is CAWSHGGADQPQHF. In DNA form, the CDR3 reads TGTGCCTGGAGTCACGGAGGGGCCGATCAGCCCCAGCATTTT.

V gene TRBV5-4 combines with J gene TRBJ2-3; D gene ambiguous. The CDR3 is made up of 12 amino acids. Trimming shortened V by 4 bases and J by 6 bases, and 9 bases separated the two germline ends. Germline V lookup: CDR1 SGHNT, CDR2 YYREEE (reference sequence). This CDR3 reads CASSLPRDTQYF. The CDR3 DNA follows: TGTGCCAGCAGCCTCCCCCGGGATACGCAGTATTTT.

The chain uses TRBV4-1 and TRBJ2-5; TRBD2 aligns across 9 bases. Germline V gene sequence: CDR1 MGHRA, CDR2 YSYEKL. The CDR3 loop spans 18 amino acids. Trimming removed 4 bases from V and 2 bases from J; junction bases left unmatched: 14. The CDR3 region has the DNA TGCGCCAGCAGCCCCCTGGGCCCCAGCGGGGGGCCGCAAGAGACCCAGTACTTC. Protein: CASSPLGPSGGPQETQYF.

The V gene is TRBV10-1, the J gene TRBJ2-4, with D uncertain. CDR1 WNHNN and CDR2 SYGVQD come from the germline V gene (reference sequence). There are 12 residues in the CDR3. Trimming left V 6 bases short and J 4 bases short, with 7 bases between. The CDR3 DNA follows: TGCGCCAGCAGGCCTATGAAAAACATTCAGTACTTC. Amino acid sequence: CASRPMKNIQYF.

This clone was observed once. This sequence joins TRBV6-5 and TRBJ1-2, with a tentative D call TRBD1 (5 bases). The V end lost 0 bases, the J end lost 8 bases, and 10 bases lay between the germline ends. This CDR3 has 13 amino acids. Germline CDR1 is MNHEY and CDR2 is SVGAGI. The CDR3 region has the DNA TGTGCCAGCAGTTACTCGCGGGGGGACGGCTACACCTTC. This sequence encodes CASSYSRGDGYTF.

The J gene is TRBJ1-1, the V gene TRBV6-1; D is possibly TRBD1 (6 bases). Germline-derived CDR1 and CDR2 are MNHNS and SASEGT. The CDR3 covers 12 residues. V was pared by 5 bases and J by 6 bases, with 10 bases between. The CDR3 sequence is CASSRTVSEAFF. The CDR3 DNA follows: TGTGCCAGCAGTAGGACAGTCTCTGAAGCTTTCTTT.

This chain connects TRBV5-1 to TRBJ2-4, with D perhaps matching TRBD1 (6 bases). Looked up from germline, CDR1 is SGHRS and CDR2 is YFSETQ. This CDR3 is 13 amino acids long. Trimming cost V 2 bases and J 4 bases, with 7 bases left between them. DNA for the CDR3: TGCGCCAGCAGCTTCCAGGGGAAAAACATTCAGTACTTC. This encodes CASSFQGKNIQYF.

The chain couples TRBV27 to TRBJ1-2; D is uncertain. V was pared by 2 bases and J by 8 bases, with 12 bases between. Germline CDR1 MNHEY, CDR2 SMNVEV (reference sequence). The CDR3 has 13 residues. CDR3 sequence reads: CASSLSGRRGYTF. The CDR3 coding sequence is TGTGCCAGCAGTTTAAGTGGGAGACGGGGCTACACCTTC.

This chain uses TRBV4-1 with TRBJ2-1; D perhaps matches TRBD2 (6 bases). The CDR3 runs to 14 residues. The ends were cut back, 1 base at V and 10 bases at J, with 14 bases in the middle. Germline CDR1 is MGHRA and CDR2 is YSYEKL. Written as DNA, the CDR3 is TGCGCCAGCAGCCAAGTAAGGAGGGGTGGCGAGCAGTTCTTC. It specifies CASSQVRRGGEQFF.

The V and J genes are TRBV5-1 and TRBJ2-7; 9 positions agree with TRBD2. CDR3 size: 14 residues. Germline CDR1 reads SGHRS; CDR2 reads YFSETQ. J lost 5 bases, V lost 3 bases, and 6 bases had no gene match. This CDR3 reads CASSYSGSLNEQYF. CDR3 nucleotide sequence: TGCGCCAGCAGCTATAGCGGGAGTCTCAACGAGCAGTACTTC. The full variable domain, its missing parts supplied by reference TRBV5-1 and TRBJ2-7, is KAGVTQTPRYLIKTRGQQVTLSCSPISGHRSVSWYQQTPGQGLQFLFEYFSETQRNKGNFPGRFSGRQFSNSRSEMNVSTLELGDSALYLCASSYSGSLNEQYFGPGTRLTVT.

J is TRBJ1-2 and V is TRBV7-2; D call uncertain. Trimming pared 3 bases from V and 9 bases from J, leaving 8 bases between. This CDR3 has 11 residues. Germline CDR1 reads SGHTA; CDR2 reads FQGNSA. DNA for the CDR3: TGTGCCAGCAGCTTGACGGGTAGCTACACCTTC. Its protein product is CASSLTGSYTF.

J is TRBJ1-3 and V is TRBV7-2, with 8 bases lining up with TRBD1. Germline assignment: CDR1 SGHTA and CDR2 FQGNSA. CDR3 length: 15 amino acids. V was clipped by 5 bases and J by 4 bases; unmatched bases: 7. CDR3: CASSNNRGLGNTIYF. The CDR3 DNA reads as TGTGCCAGCAGCAACAACAGGGGGTTGGGAAACACCATATATTTT.

The chain couples TRBV28 to TRBJ1-5, with a weak D call TRBD1 (6 bases). V lost 1 base and J lost 8, with 15 bases in between. This CDR3 contains 15 residues. CDR1 is MDHEN and CDR2 is SYDVKM in the germline V gene. The chain's CDR3 is CASSLYGGGQKPQHF. The CDR3 DNA is TGTGCCAGCAGTTTATATGGGGGGGGGCAGAAGCCCCAGCATTTT.

A single count supports this clone. The gene calls are TRBV5-5 and TRBJ2-7; 7 bases map to TRBD2. This CDR3 region has 15 residues. CDR1 is SGHKS and CDR2 is YYEKEE in the germline V gene (reference sequence). V lost 3 bases and J lost 7; bases outside the gene matches: 13. The CDR3 sequence is CASSSLPGASGEQYF. CDR3 coding DNA: TGTGCCAGCAGCTCCTTGCCTGGGGCTAGCGGAGAGCAGTACTTC.

The J gene is TRBJ2-7, the V gene TRBV28; 11 nucleotides agree with TRBD2. This CDR3 has 18 residues. The V segment lost 1 base and the J segment 0 bases; nucleotides outside the gene matches: 8. Looked up from germline, CDR1 is MDHEN and CDR2 is SYDVKM. CDR3 loop: CASSLFVGTSGSSYEQYF. The CDR3 DNA follows: TGTGCCAGCAGTTTATTTGTCGGGACTAGCGGAAGCTCCTACGAGCAGTACTTC.

This chain links TRBV4-3 with TRBJ1-2; no clear D gene. CDR1 and CDR2 (germline): LGHNA, YSLEER. Trimming shortened V by 4 bases and J by 6 bases, and 12 bases separated the two germline ends. CDR3 length equals 13 residues. CDR3 nucleotide sequence: TGCGCCAGCAGCCCCTCAGAGAGCGATGGCTACACCTTC. It encodes CASSPSESDGYTF.

V and J are TRBV7-2 and TRBJ2-7, with D maybe TRBD1 (6 bases). Between the trimmed V and J ends, which lost 5 bases and 3 bases, there was a span of 26 bases. Germline assignment: CDR1 SGHTA and CDR2 FQGNSA. This CDR3 region has 18 residues. DNA of the CDR3: TGTGCCAGCAGCCAACAATCCCCGGGACAATCGGTCTACTACGAGCAGTACTTC. It translates to CASSQQSPGQSVYYEQYF. Using reference TRBV7-2 and TRBJ2-7 for the parts outside the CDR3, the full variable domain is GAGVSQSPSNKVTEKGKDVELRCDPISGHTALYWYRQSLGQGLEFLIYFQGNSAPDKSGLPSDRFSAERTGGSVSTLTIQRTQQEDSAVYLCASSQQSPGQSVYYEQYFGPGTRLTVT.

This chain links TRBV19 with TRBJ1-3, with unresolved D. The V end was cut by 6 bases, the J end by 4 bases, with 16 bases between. Germline V gene sequence: CDR1 LNHDA, CDR2 SQIVND (reference sequence). This CDR3 has 15 residues. DNA of the CDR3: TGTGCCAGTAGCGCGGCGGGAGGCCGAGGAAACACCATATATTTT. Its translation is CASSAAGGRGNTIYF.

This clone was seen once. V is TRBV6-1 and J is TRBJ2-1; TRBD1 matches at 10 bases. The CDR3 loop spans 15 amino acids. Germline CDR1 reads MNHNS; CDR2 reads SASEGT. The V segment lost 5 bases and the J segment 6 bases; nucleotides outside the gene matches: 7. As DNA, the CDR3 is TGTGCCAGCAGTTTAGACAGGGGGCCACCCAATGAGCAGTTCTTC. Translation: CASSLDRGPPNEQFF.

CDR3 in DNA: TGTGCCAGCAGTTTGTCGTACGGGAACAATCAGCCCCAGCATTTT. Its protein product is CASSLSYGNNQPQHF. The chain combines TRBV28 with TRBJ1-5; D not certain. This CDR3 spans 15 amino acids. Germline CDR1 is MDHEN and CDR2 is SYDVKM. V lost 3 bases, J lost 3 bases, and 12 bases lay in between.

This clone was observed once. This chain uses TRBV20-1 with TRBJ2-5; 7 bases align to TRBD2. The CDR3 covers 11 residues. CDR1 and CDR2 (germline): DFQATT, SNEGSKA (reference sequence). The CDR3 coding sequence is TGCAGAGGGGAGGGTCAAGAGACCCAGTACTTC. Protein: CRGEGQETQYF.

CDR3: CSVAAGFEKLFF. CDR3 sequence (DNA): TGCAGCGTAGCGGCAGGCTTTGAAAAACTGTTTTTT. J is TRBJ1-4 and V is TRBV29-1; D is unresolved. Trimming removed 6 bases from V and 7 bases from J, with 12 bases in between. The CDR3 length is 12 residues. Looked up from germline, CDR1 is SQVTM and CDR2 is ANQGSEA.